These T cell receptor beta chains were read from a single sample in a study of cytomegalovirus exposure and HLA in healthy donors. TCRdb keeps only in-frame clones here, not all; method: immunoSEQ multiplex PCR. This sample has 50,000 to 65,000 clones, with just under 75% found just once. Sequences were obtained from PBMCs. Receptors originate from a woman aged 25 to 45 in good health and CMV-seronegative. The CDR3 runs from the conserved cysteine through the conserved F or W. D genes are given only for firm matches. Some rows have no size entry. The others give once, few or many, or a class for an expanded clone.

D gene,J gene,V gene,clone size,CDR3 protein,CDR3 DNA
.,TRBJ1-2,TRBV27,.,CASRPGNRWGYTF,TGTGCCAGCAGACCAGGGAATCGGTGGGGCTACACCTTC
.,TRBJ2-2,TRBV5-4,few,CASSLAITGELFF,TGTGCCAGCAGCTTGGCAATCACCGGGGAGCTGTTTTTT
TRBD1,TRBJ1-5,TRBV2,.,CASSEGQGLQPQHF,TGTGCCAGCAGCGAGGGACAGGGGCTGCAGCCCCAGCATTTT
.,TRBJ1-5,TRBV6-4,.,CASSAQRGQPQHF,TGTGCCAGCAGTGCCCAAAGGGGACAGCCCCAGCATTTT
.,TRBJ1-4,TRBV14,few,CASSHWGTGEKLFF,TGTGCCAGCAGCCATTGGGGGACTGGGGAAAAACTGTTTTTT
TRBD1,TRBJ1-2,TRBV5-5,.,CASSSGQGAHYGYTF,TGTGCCAGCAGCTCGGGACAGGGGGCGCACTATGGCTACACCTTC
TRBD1,TRBJ2-7,TRBV5-1,.,CASSLVGQTYEQYF,TGCGCCAGCAGCTTGGTGGGACAGACCTACGAGCAGTACTTC
.,TRBJ2-2,TRBV11-3,once,CASSGEEGGELFF,TGTGCCAGCAGCGGAGAGGAGGGCGGGGAGCTGTTTTTT
.,TRBJ2-7,TRBV5-1,.,CASSLDPGSYEQYF,TGCGCCAGCAGCTTGGACCCTGGCAGTTACGAGCAGTACTTC
.,TRBJ2-7,TRBV6-5,.,CASSFPPTYEQYF,TGTGCCAGCAGTTTCCCCCCCACCTACGAGCAGTACTTC
TRBD2,TRBJ2-2,TRBV16,.,CASSQSGTSRKNTGELFF,TGTGCCAGCAGCCAATCGGGGACTAGCAGAAAGAACACCGGGGAGCTGTTTTTT
.,TRBJ1-2,TRBV30,few,CAWSFGAIYGYTF,TGTGCCTGGAGTTTTGGGGCTATTTATGGCTACACCTTC
TRBD2,TRBJ2-7,TRBV27,.,CASSSWWGGDYEQYF,TGTGCCAGCAGTTCCTGGTGGGGAGGGGACTACGAGCAGTACTTC
TRBD1,TRBJ1-2,TRBV5-1,.,CASSLAGQGMPIYGYTF,TGCGCCAGCAGCTTGGCGGGACAGGGGATGCCCATCTATGGCTACACCTTC
TRBD1,TRBJ1-4,TRBV10-3,once,CAISADRGLSNEKLFF,TGTGCCATCAGTGCAGACAGGGGCCTTTCTAATGAAAAACTGTTTTTT
.,TRBJ2-7,TRBV5-1,.,CASSPTPTSSYEQYF,TGCGCCAGCAGCCCAACTCCCACTAGCTCCTACGAGCAGTACTTC
.,TRBJ2-7,TRBV19,.,CASSIGSSYEQYF,TGTGCCAGTAGTATCGGTAGCTCCTACGAGCAGTACTTC
TRBD2,TRBJ2-5,TRBV9,.,CASSAQTSGRQETQYF,TGTGCCAGCAGCGCCCAGACTAGCGGGAGACAAGAGACCCAGTACTTC
.,TRBJ2-7,TRBV27,.,CATGQGGHEQYF,TGTGCCACGGGGCAGGGGGGCCACGAGCAGTACTTC
TRBD1,TRBJ1-1,TRBV6-5,hyperexpanded,CASSLQGATEAFF,TGTGCCAGCAGTTTACAGGGGGCCACTGAAGCTTTCTTT
.,TRBJ2-5,TRBV11-2,.,CASSAGSGGETQYF,TGTGCCAGCAGCGCCGGGAGTGGAGGGGAGACCCAGTACTTC
.,TRBJ2-1,TRBV29-1,.,CSVEDSSGQFF,TGCAGCGTTGAAGATAGCAGTGGGCAGTTCTTC
TRBD2,TRBJ2-2,TRBV6-1,.,CAPNLGLAVTGELFF,TGTGCCCCTAACCTCGGACTAGCGGTCACCGGGGAGCTGTTTTTT
.,TRBJ1-4,TRBV25-1,few,CASSEGGGSEKLFF,TGTGCCAGCAGCGAGGGAGGGGGAAGTGAAAAACTGTTTTTT
TRBD1,TRBJ1-5,TRBV7-8,.,CASSLGQGIGYQPQHF,TGTGCCAGCAGCTTAGGACAGGGGATAGGGTATCAGCCCCAGCATTTT
TRBD1,TRBJ1-1,TRBV4-2,.,CASSQDRDREGNTEAFF,TGTGCCAGCAGCCAAGACCGGGACAGGGAAGGGAACACTGAAGCTTTCTTT
TRBD2,TRBJ2-3,TRBV28,.,CASAEPAGGSDTQYF,TGTGCCAGCGCCGAACCAGCGGGAGGCTCAGATACGCAGTATTTT
.,TRBJ2-7,TRBV13,.,CASSLSDSSSYEQYF,TGTGCCAGCAGCCTATCGGACAGCAGCTCCTACGAGCAGTACTTC
.,TRBJ2-2,TRBV5-6,.,CASSLVTGRTGELFF,TGTGCCAGCAGCTTGGTTACAGGGAGAACCGGGGAGCTGTTTTTT
.,TRBJ1-5,TRBV11-2,.,CASSLVRVQPQHF,TGTGCCAGCAGCTTAGTGCGAGTACAGCCCCAGCATTTT
.,TRBJ2-3,TRBV6-5,.,CASSYSEISTDTQYF,TGTGCCAGCAGTTACTCCGAGATTAGCACAGATACGCAGTATTTT
TRBD2,TRBJ2-3,TRBV19,.,CASSIRWSGTTDTQYF,TGTGCCAGTAGTATTAGGTGGAGCGGGACTACAGATACGCAGTATTTT
.,TRBJ2-2,TRBV27,.,CASSLSPGVTGELFF,TGTGCCAGCAGTTTATCGCCGGGGGTCACCGGGGAGCTGTTTTTT
TRBD2,TRBJ2-7,TRBV27,few,CASSPWAASGSYEQYF,TGTGCCAGCAGTCCTTGGGCGGCTAGCGGGAGCTACGAGCAGTACTTC
.,TRBJ2-7,TRBV19,.,CASSIDEGAYEQYF,TGTGCCAGTAGTATAGATGAGGGGGCCTACGAGCAGTACTTC
TRBD2,TRBJ2-7,TRBV7-9,.,CASSSAGLSYEQYF,TGTGCCAGCAGCTCCGCGGGACTATCCTACGAGCAGTACTTC
.,TRBJ1-1,TRBV19,.,CASSIVARGHTEAFF,TGTGCCAGTAGCATCGTAGCCAGGGGACACACTGAAGCTTTCTTT
TRBD2,TRBJ2-1,TRBV9,.,CASSVVGGGSKGEQFF,TGTGCCAGCAGCGTAGTGGGAGGCGGGAGTAAGGGTGAGCAGTTCTTC
TRBD2,TRBJ2-3,TRBV5-6,once,CASSGWDYPGRPQYF,TGTGCCAGCAGCGGGTGGGACTACCCGGGACGCCCGCAGTATTTT
TRBD1,TRBJ2-5,TRBV6-1,.,CASSETGGQETQYF,TGTGCCAGCAGTGAAACAGGGGGCCAAGAGACCCAGTACTTC
.,TRBJ2-7,TRBV28,few,CASTYRGSTSYEQYF,TGTGCCAGCACCTACCGGGGAAGTACTTCCTACGAGCAGTACTTC
.,TRBJ1-5,TRBV27,.,CASSFDRSNQPQHF,TGTGCCAGCAGTTTCGACAGGAGCAATCAGCCCCAGCATTTT
.,TRBJ1-2,TRBV7-9,.,CASSLGGQSYGYTF,TGTGCCAGCAGCTTAGGGGGACAAAGCTATGGCTACACCTTC
TRBD1,TRBJ2-3,TRBV27,.,CASSQSRDRRTDTQYF,TGTGCCAGCAGTCAAAGTCGGGACAGACGCACAGATACGCAGTATTTT
.,TRBJ2-4,TRBV5-1,few,CASSLVSDAKNIQYF,TGCGCCAGCAGCTTGGTATCAGATGCCAAAAACATTCAGTACTTC
TRBD1,TRBJ1-5,TRBV6-5,.,CASSAGQGMGQPQHF,TGTGCCAGCAGTGCTGGACAGGGGATGGGACAGCCCCAGCATTTT
TRBD2,TRBJ2-1,TRBV13,.,CASSSRTSGPALGSYNEQFF,TGTGCCAGCAGCTCCCGGACTAGCGGGCCCGCCCTGGGCTCCTACAATGAGCAGTTCTTC
TRBD2,TRBJ2-3,TRBV7-8,.,CASSLVGGGVDTQYF,TGTGCCAGCAGCTTAGTCGGCGGGGGAGTAGATACGCAGTATTTT
TRBD1,TRBJ1-2,TRBV5-1,.,CASSLDSGTGSDYTF,TGCGCCAGCAGCTTGGATTCGGGGACAGGGTCTGACTACACCTTC
TRBD1,TRBJ1-4,TRBV28,.,CASNPQGVPFSTNEKLFF,TGTGCCAGCAACCCCCAGGGGGTACCCTTTTCTACTAATGAAAAACTGTTTTTT
.,TRBJ2-1,TRBV28,.,CASSLRARNEQFF,TGTGCCAGCAGTCTGAGGGCGAGGAATGAGCAGTTCTTC
TRBD1,TRBJ2-2,TRBV7-2,.,CASRTGTGLSGELFF,TGTGCCAGCAGAACCGGGACAGGGTTGTCCGGGGAGCTGTTTTTT
.,TRBJ2-5,TRBV28,.,CASSLRLSGQETQYF,TGTGCCAGCAGTTTAAGGTTGTCAGGCCAAGAGACCCAGTACTTC
.,TRBJ2-4,TRBV10-2,few,CASSETHLAKNIQYF,TGCGCCAGCAGTGAGACTCACCTAGCCAAAAACATTCAGTACTTC
.,TRBJ2-2,TRBV2,.,CASSGFVGHPNTGELFF,TGTGCCAGCAGTGGTTTCGTGGGACACCCAAACACCGGGGAGCTGTTTTTT
.,TRBJ1-6,TRBV4-1,.,CASSQIQGNNSPLHF,TGCGCCAGCAGCCAGATTCAGGGAAACAATTCACCCCTCCACTTT
TRBD2,TRBJ2-2,TRBV7-2,.,CASSLVRAGAGELFF,TGTGCCAGCAGCTTAGTGAGGGCGGGAGCCGGGGAGCTGTTTTTT
.,TRBJ1-2,TRBV9,.,CASSPRTVNYGYTF,TGTGCCAGCAGCCCGCGGACAGTTAACTATGGCTACACCTTC